The following is a TCR beta chain sequence with its context. This sample is part of a study of T cell changes during pregnancy in multiple sclerosis. Assay used: immunoSEQ multiplex PCR; TCRdb lists only in-frame clones, some missing. The sample holds approximately 100,000 clones, around nine tenths seen once. The CDR3 has 13 residues. V was trimmed by 3 bases and J by 4 bases, leaving 10 bases between them. CDR1 SGDLS and CDR2 YYNGEE come from the germline V gene. The rearrangement uses TRBV9 and TRBJ1-1; D unclear. The input for sequencing was peripheral blood, taken in the second trimester of pregnancy. The clonotype originates from a female donor with multiple sclerosis, enrolled in a pregnancy study. CDR3 nucleotide sequence: TGTGCCAGCAGCGAAACACCCCTCACTGAAGCTTTCTTT. Its protein product is CASSETPLTEAFF.